Listed here is a single T cell receptor beta chain. What antigen it recognizes has not been identified. Base qualities are missing; no much larger clone stands one base away. This sample stems from a study of technical replicates of blood from a handful of donors (dated by TCRdb to the late 2010s). V is cut back by 3 bases and J by 6 bases, with 4 bases in the junction unmatched. CDR3 length: 15 amino acids, cysteine to phenylalanine. The DNA shown is the 45-base CDR3, in frame from base 1. The germline V gene provides CDR1 SGHTA and CDR2 FQGNSA. Libraries were made using the immunoSEQ multiplex PCR assay. TCRdb's version of the immuneACCESS table is confined to in-frame rearrangements and falls short of the full clone set. An unresolved V gene accounts for under half of the shortfall where checked; the remainder is of unknown origin. Present in this sample are some 62,000 clones, over 75% of which were seen just once. The top ten constitute about 5% of the sample.

Source material: PBMCs. This TCR derives from a human donor in good health. Some clones in this sample may be carry-over from other donors' samples. This chain joins TRBV7-2 to TRBJ1-6, with 8 bases in between that match TRBD1. The CDR3 reads as follows: CASSFQGAGNSPLHF. The nucleotide sequence is TGTGCCAGCAGCTTCCAGGGGGCAGGTAATTCACCCCTCCACTTT. Extended through the reference TRBV7-2 and TRBJ1-6 proteins, this CDR3 yields the full variable domain: GAGVSQSPSNKVTEKGKDVELRCDPISGHTALYWYRQSLGQGLEFLIYFQGNSAPDKSGLPSDRFSAERTGGSVSTLTIQRTQQEDSAVYLCASSFQGAGNSPLHFGNGTRLTVT.